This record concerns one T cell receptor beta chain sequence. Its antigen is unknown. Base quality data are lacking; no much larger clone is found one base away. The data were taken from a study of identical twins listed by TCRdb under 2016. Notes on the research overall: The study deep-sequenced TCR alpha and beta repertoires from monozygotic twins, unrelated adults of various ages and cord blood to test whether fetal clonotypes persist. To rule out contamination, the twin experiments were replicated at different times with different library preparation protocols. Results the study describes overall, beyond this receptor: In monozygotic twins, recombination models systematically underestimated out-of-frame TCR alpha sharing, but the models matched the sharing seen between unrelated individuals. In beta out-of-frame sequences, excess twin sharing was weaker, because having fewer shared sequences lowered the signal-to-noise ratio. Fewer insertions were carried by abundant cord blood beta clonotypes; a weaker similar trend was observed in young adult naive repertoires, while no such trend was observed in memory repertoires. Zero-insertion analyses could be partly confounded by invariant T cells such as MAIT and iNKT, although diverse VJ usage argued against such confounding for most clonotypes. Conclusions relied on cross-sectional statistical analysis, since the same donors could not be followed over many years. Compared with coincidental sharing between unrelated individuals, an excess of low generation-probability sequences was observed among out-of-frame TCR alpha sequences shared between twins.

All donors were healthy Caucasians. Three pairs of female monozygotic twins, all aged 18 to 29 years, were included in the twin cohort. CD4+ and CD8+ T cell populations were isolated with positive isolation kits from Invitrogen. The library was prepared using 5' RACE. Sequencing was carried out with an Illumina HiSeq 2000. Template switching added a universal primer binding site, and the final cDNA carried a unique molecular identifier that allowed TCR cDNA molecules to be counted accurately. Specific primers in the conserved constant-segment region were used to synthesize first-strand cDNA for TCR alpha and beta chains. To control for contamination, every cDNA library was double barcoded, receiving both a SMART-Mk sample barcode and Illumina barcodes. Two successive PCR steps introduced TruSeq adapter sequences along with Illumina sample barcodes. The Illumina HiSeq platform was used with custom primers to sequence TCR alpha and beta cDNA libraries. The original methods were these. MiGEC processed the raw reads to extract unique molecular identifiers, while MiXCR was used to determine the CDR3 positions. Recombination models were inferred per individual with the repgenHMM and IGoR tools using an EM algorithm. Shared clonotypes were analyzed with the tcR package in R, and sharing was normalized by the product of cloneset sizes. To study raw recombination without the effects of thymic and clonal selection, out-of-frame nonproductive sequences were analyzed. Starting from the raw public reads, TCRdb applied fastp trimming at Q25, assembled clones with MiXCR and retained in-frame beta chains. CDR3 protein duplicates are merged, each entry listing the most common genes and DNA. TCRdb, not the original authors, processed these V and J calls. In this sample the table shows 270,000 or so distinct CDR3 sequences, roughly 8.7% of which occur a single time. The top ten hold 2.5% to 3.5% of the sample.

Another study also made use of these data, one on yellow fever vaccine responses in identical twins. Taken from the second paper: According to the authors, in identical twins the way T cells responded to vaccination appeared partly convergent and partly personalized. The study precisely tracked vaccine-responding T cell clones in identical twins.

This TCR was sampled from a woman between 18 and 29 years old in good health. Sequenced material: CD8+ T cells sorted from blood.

Here the CDR3 is given as CASSDTRGIPTDTQYF. The DNA is as follows: TGTGCCAGCAGTGATACGCGGGGGATCCCCACAGATACGCAGTATTTT. The chain employs TRBV2 and TRBJ2-3, and TRBD2 aligns with 7 junction nucleotides. Sequences SNHLY (CDR1) and FYNNEI (CDR2) are obtained from the germline V gene. Including the terminal cysteine and phenylalanine, the CDR3 comprises 16 residues. CDR3 DNA only is kept here, 48 bases in frame from base 1. Unmatched junction bases come to 8, with V trimmed by 3 bases and J by 2 bases. Reference TRBV2 and TRBJ2-3 proteins supply the regions before and after the CDR3; the full variable domain is: EPEVTQTPSHQVTQMGQEVILRCVPISNHLYFYWYRQILGQKVEFLVSFYNNEISEKSEIFDDQFSVERPDGSNFTLKIRSTKLEDSAMYFCASSDTRGIPTDTQYFGPGTRLTVL.